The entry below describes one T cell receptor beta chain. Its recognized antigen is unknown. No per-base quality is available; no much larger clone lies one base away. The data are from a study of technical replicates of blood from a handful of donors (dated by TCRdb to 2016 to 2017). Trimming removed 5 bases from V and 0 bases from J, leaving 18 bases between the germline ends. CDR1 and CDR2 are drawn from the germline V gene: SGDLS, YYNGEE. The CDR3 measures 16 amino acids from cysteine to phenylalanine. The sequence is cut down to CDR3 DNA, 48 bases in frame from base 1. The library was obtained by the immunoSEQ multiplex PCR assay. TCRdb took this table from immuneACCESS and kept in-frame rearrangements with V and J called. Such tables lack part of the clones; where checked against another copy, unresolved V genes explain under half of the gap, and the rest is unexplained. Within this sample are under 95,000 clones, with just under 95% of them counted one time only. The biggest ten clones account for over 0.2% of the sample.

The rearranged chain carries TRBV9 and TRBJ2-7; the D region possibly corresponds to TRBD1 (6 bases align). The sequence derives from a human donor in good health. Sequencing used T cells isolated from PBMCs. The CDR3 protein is CASSDNPRQASYEQYF. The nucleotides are TGTGCCAGCAGTGACAACCCTCGACAGGCCTCCTACGAGCAGTACTTC.